Shown below are 14 T cell receptor beta chains from a single sample sequenced in a study of shared clonotypes between healthy human individuals. The data were produced by immunoSEQ multiplex PCR, yet TCRdb's version contains in-frame clones alone and is incomplete. The data show hundreds of thousands of clones, approximately 95% seen once. Cells designated naive CD8 were CD45RO-negative and were positively selected for CCR7, with terminally differentiated effector memory CD45RA+ cells excluded. Sequenced input: naive CD8+ T cells sorted from blood. The receptors derive from a woman younger than 45 in good health.

The chain is built from TRBV13 and TRBJ2-1; 8 bases line up with TRBD2. Unmatched junction bases numbered 9, after V lost 1 base and J lost 10 bases. Germline V CDR1 and CDR2: PRHDT, FYEKMQ (reference sequence). CDR3 length equals 15 residues. CDR3 coding DNA: TGTGCCAGCAGCTTAGATCGGGAGGGCCGGTACGAGCAGTTCTTC. This translates into CASSLDREGRYEQFF.

The chain recombines TRBV7-8 with TRBJ2-7; 7 bases match TRBD2. The J segment lost 4 bases and the V segment lost 2 bases, leaving 8 bases of the junction unmatched. Germline-derived CDR1 and CDR2 are SGHVS and FQNEAQ. This CDR3 spans 15 amino acids. CDR3 DNA sequence: TGTGCCAGCAGCTTATCCGGCGGGAGAGGGTACGAGCAGTACTTC. Its protein is CASSLSGGRGYEQYF.

The genes are TRBV25-1 and TRBJ1-1; D gene ambiguous. The CDR3 runs 15 residues. The V gene's germline CDR1 is MGHDK and CDR2 SYGVNS. The V end lost 2 bases, the J end lost 4 bases, and 14 bases lay between the germline ends. CDR3 region: CASSEKQGIRTEAFF. CDR3 DNA sequence: TGTGCCAGCAGTGAAAAGCAAGGGATTCGCACTGAAGCTTTCTTT.

CDR3 sequence: CASRTGGSEQYF. The CDR3 nucleotides are TGTGCCAGCAGGACAGGGGGATCCGAGCAGTACTTC. The V and J genes are TRBV27 and TRBJ2-7, with TRBD1 matching 9 bases. The CDR3 is made up of 12 amino acids. The germline gives CDR1 MNHEY, CDR2 SMNVEV (reference sequence). Trimming took 6 bases from V and 6 from J; bases not matched to a gene: 3.

The rearrangement links TRBV2 to TRBJ2-7; D not resolved. The germline V and J ends were trimmed by 5 bases and 1 base, with 3 bases remaining between them. CDR1 and CDR2 (germline): SNHLY, FYNNEI. The CDR3 covers 11 residues. CDR3 loop: CASSTSYEQYF. The DNA for the CDR3 is TGTGCCAGCAGTACATCCTACGAGCAGTACTTC. The full variable domain, rest sourced from reference TRBV2 and TRBJ2-7, is EPEVTQTPSHQVTQMGQEVILRCVPISNHLYFYWYRQILGQKVEFLVSFYNNEISEKSEIFDDQFSVERPDGSNFTLKIRSTKLEDSAMYFCASSTSYEQYFGPGTRLTVT.

The chain uses TRBV6-4 and TRBJ2-7, with D perhaps given as TRBD1 or TRBD2 (5 bases each). Germline V CDR1 and CDR2: MRHNA, SNTAGT. The CDR3 loop spans 15 amino acids. V lost 2 bases, J lost 2 bases, and 13 bases lay in between. In DNA form, the CDR3 reads TGTGCCAGCAGTGACAGGGGAGTGGGACCCTACGAGCAGTACTTC. Its translation: CASSDRGVGPYEQYF.

The chain recombines TRBV10-3 with TRBJ1-5; no definite D call. Trimming took 2 bases from V and 9 from J, leaving 11 bases between them. Germline V gene lookup returns CDR1 ENHRY and CDR2 SYGVKD. This CDR3 spans 13 amino acids. This chain's CDR3 is CAISEDGFWPQHF. In nucleotides, the CDR3 is TGTGCCATCAGTGAGGACGGGTTCTGGCCCCAGCATTTT.

V usage is TRBV27 and J usage is TRBJ2-3; TRBD1 is a possible D gene (6 bases). Trimming shortened V by 4 bases and J by 1 base, and 15 bases separated the two germline ends. This CDR3 has 16 residues. Germline V gives CDR1 MNHEY, CDR2 SMNVEV (reference sequence). The CDR3 nucleotides are TGTGCCAGCAGTTACGGCAGGGGTAGCGGCACAGATACGCAGTATTTT. Translating gives CASSYGRGSGTDTQYF.

This sequence joins TRBV27 and TRBJ2-6; D perhaps matches TRBD2 (5 bases). Per the germline V gene, CDR1 is MNHEY and CDR2 is SMNVEV (reference sequence). CDR3 length equals 15 residues. V lost 7 bases and J lost 3, with 13 bases in between. The DNA of the CDR3 is TGTGCCAGCAAGCTTGTGGGAGATGGGGCCAACGTCCTGACTTTC. This codes for CASKLVGDGANVLTF.

The rearrangement links TRBV7-8 to TRBJ2-1; the match to TRBD2 covers 9 bases. CDR3 length equals 16 residues. Germline values: CDR1 SGHVS, CDR2 FQNEAQ. The V and J ends lost 1 base and 4 bases, in that order; junction bases with no gene match: 5. The CDR3 loop is CASSLVRAGGYNEQFF. In DNA, the CDR3 is TGTGCCAGCAGCTTAGTTAGGGCGGGAGGGTACAATGAGCAGTTCTTC.

This chain links TRBV11-3 with TRBJ2-7; D unresolved. The germline V gene has CDR1 SGHNT and CDR2 YENEEA. The CDR3 is made up of 12 amino acids. Trimming left V 4 bases short and J 1 base short, with 5 bases between. For the CDR3, the DNA is TGTGCCAGCAGCTCCGGATCCTACGAGCAGTACTTC. This translates into CASSSGSYEQYF. Together with reference TRBV11-3 and TRBJ2-7, the CDR3 gives the full variable domain: EAGVVQSPRYKIIEKKQPVAFWCNPISGHNTLYWYLQNLGQGPELLIRYENEEAVDDSQLPKDRFSAERLKGVDSTLKIQPAELGDSAVYLCASSSGSYEQYFGPGTRLTVT.

This chain links TRBV7-7 with TRBJ1-3; D perhaps matches TRBD1 (6 bases). This CDR3 spans 16 amino acids. The germline V and J ends were trimmed by 4 bases and 1 base, with 14 bases remaining between them. Germline V gives CDR1 SSHAT, CDR2 FNYEAQ (reference sequence). CDR3 loop: CASSSGQIFSGNTIYF. CDR3 nucleotide sequence: TGTGCCAGCAGCTCCGGACAGATCTTTTCTGGAAACACCATATATTTT.

The chain couples TRBV28 to TRBJ2-1; the D gene is possibly TRBD2 (6 bases). Germline lookup yields CDR1 MDHEN and CDR2 SYDVKM. Trimming shortened V by 5 bases and J by 3 bases, and 17 bases separated the two germline ends. The CDR3 spans 16 residues. The CDR3 nucleotides are TGTGCCAGCAGTACCCCCCGGGACTCTTACTACAATGAGCAGTTCTTC. Its protein product is CASSTPRDSYYNEQFF.

V is TRBV19 and J is TRBJ2-1; 10 positions match TRBD1. V was clipped by 6 bases and J by 0 bases; unmatched bases: 2. Per the germline V gene, CDR1 is LNHDA and CDR2 is SQIVND (reference sequence). The CDR3 is 15 residues long. The CDR3 nucleotides are TGTGCCAGTAGCGGGACAGGGGACTCCTACAATGAGCAGTTCTTC. This codes for CASSGTGDSYNEQFF.